The subject of this entry is one T cell receptor (beta chain). The antigen is not known. This entry belongs to a study of cytomegalovirus exposure and HLA in healthy donors. Whole-study results and caveats: Researchers catalogued 160 or so TCR beta chains as cytomegalovirus-associated.

CDR3 length: 14 residues. CDR1 and CDR2 (germline): MGHRA, YSYEKL. V lost 0 bases to trimming and J lost 5 bases, with 11 bases between them. PCR primers comprised 60 Vbeta and 13 Jbeta primers. In the authors' workflow: As a later analysis found, there were roughly 80 million unique TCR beta chains, of which some 10 million were shared. Here immunoSEQ multiplex PCR was the method, and the copy in TCRdb shows in-frame clones only, minus some. V and J calls and clone size come straight from that table; D and trimming were deduced from the DNA. The profile shows roughly 150,000 clones, over 60% of them singletons.

The sample taken for sequencing was PBMCs. The rearrangement joins TRBV4-1 to TRBJ2-7, with D perhaps matching TRBD2 (5 bases). The source is a male donor in good health and CMV-seronegative. CDR3 in DNA: TGCGCCAGCAGCCAAGAGGCTGAGGGAAACGAGCAGTACTTC. Translated: CASSQEAEGNEQYF.